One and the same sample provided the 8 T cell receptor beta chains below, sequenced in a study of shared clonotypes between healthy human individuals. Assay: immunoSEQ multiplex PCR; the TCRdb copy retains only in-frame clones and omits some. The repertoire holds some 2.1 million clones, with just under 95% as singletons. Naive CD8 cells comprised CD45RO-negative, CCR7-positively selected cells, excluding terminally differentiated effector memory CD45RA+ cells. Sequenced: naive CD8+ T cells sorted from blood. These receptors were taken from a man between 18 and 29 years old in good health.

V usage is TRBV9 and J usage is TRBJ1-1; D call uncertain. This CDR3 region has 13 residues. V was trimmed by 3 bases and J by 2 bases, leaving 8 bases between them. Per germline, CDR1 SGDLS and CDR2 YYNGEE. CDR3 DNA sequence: TGTGCCAGCAGCGACGACGGAAACACTGAAGCTTTCTTT. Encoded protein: CASSDDGNTEAFF.

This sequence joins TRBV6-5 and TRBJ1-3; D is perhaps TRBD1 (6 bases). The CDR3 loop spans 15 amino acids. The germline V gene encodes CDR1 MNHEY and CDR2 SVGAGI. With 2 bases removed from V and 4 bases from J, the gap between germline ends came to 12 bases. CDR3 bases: TGTGCCAGCAGTTACGCCGGGGGCCGCGGAAACACCATATATTTT. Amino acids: CASSYAGGRGNTIYF.

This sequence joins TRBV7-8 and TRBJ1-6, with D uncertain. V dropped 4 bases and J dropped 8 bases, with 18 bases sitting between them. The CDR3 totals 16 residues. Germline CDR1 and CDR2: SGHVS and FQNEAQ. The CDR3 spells CASSSAGPRLDSPLHF. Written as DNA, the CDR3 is TGTGCCAGCAGCTCCGCCGGGCCGCGTTTAGATTCACCCCTCCACTTT.

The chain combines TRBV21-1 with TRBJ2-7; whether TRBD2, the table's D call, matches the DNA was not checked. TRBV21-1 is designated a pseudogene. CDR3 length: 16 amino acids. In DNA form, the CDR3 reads TGTGCCAGCAGCAAATCTTTCGTATTAAGCCGCTACGAGCAGTACTTC. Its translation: CASSKSFVLSRYEQYF.

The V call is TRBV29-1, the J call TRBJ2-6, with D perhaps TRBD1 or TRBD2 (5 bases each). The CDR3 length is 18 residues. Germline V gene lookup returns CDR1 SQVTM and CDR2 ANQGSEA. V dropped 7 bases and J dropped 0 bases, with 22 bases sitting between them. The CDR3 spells CSGDHGASNSSGANVLTF. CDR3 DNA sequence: TGCAGCGGTGATCACGGGGCATCTAATTCCTCTGGGGCCAACGTCCTGACTTTC.

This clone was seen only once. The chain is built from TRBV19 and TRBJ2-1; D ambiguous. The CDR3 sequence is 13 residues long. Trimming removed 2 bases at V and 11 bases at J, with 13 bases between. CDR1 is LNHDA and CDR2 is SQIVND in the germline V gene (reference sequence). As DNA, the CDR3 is TGTGCCAGTAGTATAAGGAGTACGAACCAGCAGTTCTTC. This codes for CASSIRSTNQQFF.

The CDR3 DNA follows: TGTGCCAGCAGCTTCGGCGGGAGCGCCTACGAGCAGTACTTC. It yields the protein CASSFGGSAYEQYF. The chain has TRBV11-2 and TRBJ2-7; 7 positions match TRBD2. This CDR3 has 14 amino acids. Germline CDR1 reads SGHAT; CDR2 reads FQNNGV. J lost 2 bases, V lost 3 bases, and 4 bases had no gene match.

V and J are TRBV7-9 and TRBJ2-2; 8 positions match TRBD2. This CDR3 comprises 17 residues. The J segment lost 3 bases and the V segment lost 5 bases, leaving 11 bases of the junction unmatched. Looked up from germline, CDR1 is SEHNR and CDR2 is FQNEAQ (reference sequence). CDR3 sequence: CASSPQGGGLDTGELFF. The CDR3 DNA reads TGTGCCAGCAGCCCACAGGGCGGGGGGCTGGACACCGGGGAGCTGTTTTTT.